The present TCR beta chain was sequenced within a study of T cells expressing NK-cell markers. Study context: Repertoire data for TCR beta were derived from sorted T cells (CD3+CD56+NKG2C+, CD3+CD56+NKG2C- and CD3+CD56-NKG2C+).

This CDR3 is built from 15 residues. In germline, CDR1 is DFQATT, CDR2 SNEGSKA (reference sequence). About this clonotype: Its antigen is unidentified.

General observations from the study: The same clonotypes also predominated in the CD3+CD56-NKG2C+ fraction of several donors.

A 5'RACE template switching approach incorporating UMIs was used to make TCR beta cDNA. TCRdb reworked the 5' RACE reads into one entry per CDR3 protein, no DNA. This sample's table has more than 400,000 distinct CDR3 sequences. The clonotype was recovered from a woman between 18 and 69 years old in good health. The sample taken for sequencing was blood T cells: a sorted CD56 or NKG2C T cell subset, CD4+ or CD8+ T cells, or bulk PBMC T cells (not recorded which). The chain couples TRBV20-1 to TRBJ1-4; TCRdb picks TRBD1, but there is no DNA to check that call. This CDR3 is CSARTTPRANEKLFF.